The 30 T cell receptor beta chains in this list originate from one sample, sequenced in a study of T cell responses to AZD1222 COVID-19 vaccine. Method: immunoSEQ multiplex PCR; TCRdb's copy keeps in-frame clones and lacks some. Here the sample spans 30,000 to 35,000 clones, approximately 90% being singletons. The input for sequencing was peripheral blood, taken on day 0 of AZD1222 vaccination. The receptor source for this set is an adult in good health.

The CDR3 here is CAISDKLAGSGEQFF. CDR3 nucleotide sequence: TGTGCCATCAGTGATAAGCTAGCGGGGTCGGGTGAGCAGTTCTTC. V gene TRBV10-3 combines with J gene TRBJ2-1; TRBD2 agrees at 9 bases. Per the germline V gene, CDR1 is ENHRY and CDR2 is SYGVKD. Losses at the gene ends were 3 bases for V and 9 bases for J; bases not matched to a gene: 9. There are 15 residues in the CDR3.

The chain uses TRBV9 and TRBJ2-1; 7 bases fit TRBD1. Germline V gives CDR1 SGDLS, CDR2 YYNGEE. The CDR3 runs to 14 residues. With 3 bases clipped from V and 10 bases from J, the junction kept 10 bases outside the gene matches. CDR3 residues: CASSAIGTEYEQFF. The CDR3 nucleotides read TGTGCCAGCAGCGCGATCGGGACAGAATACGAGCAGTTCTTC.

This chain connects TRBV5-6 to TRBJ1-2; D unresolved. The germline V gene encodes CDR1 SGHDT and CDR2 YYEEEE. The CDR3 totals 14 residues. Trimming shortened V by 0 bases and J by 7 bases, and 13 bases separated the two germline ends. The CDR3 reads CASSLAVRLAGYTF. The CDR3, as DNA: TGTGCCAGCAGCTTGGCGGTTCGACTGGCTGGCTACACCTTC.

J is TRBJ1-2 and V is TRBV7-8; a possible D gene is TRBD1 (6 bases). V shed 7 bases and J shed 0 bases, with 15 bases lying between them. Germline V lookup: CDR1 SGHVS, CDR2 FQNEAQ. This CDR3 is built from 15 residues. This CDR3 reads CASKDSLLSNYGYTF. Here the CDR3 DNA reads TGTGCCAGCAAGGACAGCTTACTCTCTAACTATGGCTACACCTTC.

This rearrangement joins TRBV5-1 to TRBJ2-3, with 10 bases identical to TRBD2. The V gene end was trimmed by 0 bases and the J gene end by 2 bases; junction bases not matched to a gene: 3. Germline lookup yields CDR1 SGHRS and CDR2 YFSETQ. The CDR3 is 16 residues long. CDR3: CASSLALAGVTDTQYF. The CDR3 nucleotides are TGCGCCAGCAGCTTGGCCCTAGCGGGGGTCACAGATACGCAGTATTTT.

The V and J genes are TRBV3-1 (or the pseudogene TRBV3-2) and TRBJ1-4; D remains ambiguous. Trimming removed 3 bases from V and 8 bases from J, with 10 bases in between. This CDR3 region has 13 residues. Germline-derived CDR1 and CDR2 are LGHDT and YNNKEL (reference sequence). This CDR3 is CASSQGLEEKLFF. In DNA form, the CDR3 reads TGTGCCAGCAGCCAGGGGTTAGAGGAAAAACTGTTTTTT.

This chain links TRBV11-2 with TRBJ2-6; weak D call: TRBD2 (5 bases). Trimming took 4 bases from V and 2 from J, leaving 21 bases between them. In germline, CDR1 is SGHAT, CDR2 FQNNGV. The CDR3 totals 19 residues. The CDR3, as DNA: TGTGCCAGCAGCTCCCATCGAGGAAGGGAGACTCCTGGGGCCAACGTCCTGACTTTC. As protein: CASSSHRGRETPGANVLTF. Full variable domain (outside the CDR3, taken from reference TRBV11-2 and TRBJ2-6): EAGVAQSPRYKIIEKRQSVAFWCNPISGHATLYWYQQILGQGPKLLIQFQNNGVVDDSQLPKDRFSAERLKGVDSTLKIQPAKLEDSAVYLCASSSHRGRETPGANVLTFGAGSRLTVL.

This clone has a single count. The rearrangement links TRBV5-1 to TRBJ2-3; no clear D. CDR3 length: 12 residues. The V end was cut by 2 bases, the J end by 6 bases, with 7 bases between. The V gene's germline CDR1 is SGHRS and CDR2 YFSETQ. In DNA form, the CDR3 reads TGCGCCAGCAGCTTACCCACTGATACGCAGTATTTT. This codes for CASSLPTDTQYF.

This clone came up a few times. This chain uses TRBV9 with TRBJ2-7, with 7 positions matching TRBD1. CDR3 length equals 13 residues. After removal of 0 bases from V and 8 bases from J, the junction contained 5 bases not matched to a gene. Germline values: CDR1 SGDLS, CDR2 YYNGEE. The CDR3, as DNA: TGTGCCAGCAGCGTAGGTCAGGGGGATAAGCAGTACTTC. It translates to CASSVGQGDKQYF.

The chain uses TRBV27 and TRBJ1-2, with 9 positions matching TRBD1. The CDR3 consists of 14 residues. V lost 5 bases and J lost 4; bases outside the gene matches: 5. Germline assignment: CDR1 MNHEY and CDR2 SMNVEV (reference sequence). DNA for the CDR3: TGTGCCAGCAGTCCGGGACAGGGCGCCTATGGCTACACCTTC. This encodes CASSPGQGAYGYTF.

The rearrangement links TRBV5-6 to TRBJ2-3, with D unresolved. Per germline, CDR1 SGHDT and CDR2 YYEEEE. The CDR3 is made up of 14 amino acids. V lost 0 bases to trimming and J lost 4 bases, with 9 bases between them. The CDR3 loop is CASSLDRASDTQYF. DNA of the CDR3: TGTGCCAGCAGCTTGGATAGAGCGTCAGATACGCAGTATTTT. The full variable domain, its missing parts supplied by reference TRBV5-6 and TRBJ2-3, is DAGVTQSPTHLIKTRGQQVTLRCSPKSGHDTVSWYQQALGQGPQFIFQYYEEEERQRGNFPDRFSGHQFPNYSSELNVNALLLGDSALYLCASSLDRASDTQYFGPGTRLTVL.

The chain is built from TRBV5-1 and TRBJ2-6; D is tentatively TRBD1 or TRBD2 (6 bases each). This CDR3 has 15 amino acids. The V end lost 2 bases, the J end lost 2 bases, and 8 bases lay between the germline ends. Per germline, CDR1 SGHRS and CDR2 YFSETQ. The CDR3 DNA reads as TGCGCCAGCAGCTTAGGGGGGACTGGGGCCAACGTCCTGACTTTC. This sequence encodes CASSLGGTGANVLTF.

The chain links TRBV19 to TRBJ1-5, with 12 positions matching TRBD1. CDR3 length: 14 residues. J was trimmed by 7 bases and V by 3 bases; bases with no gene match: 1. Germline values: CDR1 LNHDA, CDR2 SQIVND (reference sequence). The CDR3 protein is CASSMGQGAQPQHF. In DNA form, the CDR3 reads TGTGCCAGTAGTATGGGACAGGGGGCCCAGCCCCAGCATTTT.

The rearrangement links TRBV12-3 or TRBV12-4 to TRBJ1-2; the D gene is possibly TRBD1 (5 bases). Trimming removed 3 bases at V and 4 bases at J, with 9 bases between. The CDR3 consists of 13 residues. CDR3 loop: CASSFSGTYGYTF. The CDR3 DNA follows: TGTGCCAGCAGTTTTTCAGGGACCTATGGCTACACCTTC.

The chain carries TRBV10-3 and TRBJ2-4; D is unclear. V was pared by 2 bases and J by 8 bases, with 13 bases between. The CDR3 runs 14 residues. From germline, CDR1 is ENHRY and CDR2 SYGVKD. The CDR3 reads CAISEGYGRDIQYF. The CDR3 DNA reads as TGTGCCATCAGTGAGGGGTACGGTCGGGACATTCAGTACTTC.

In its sample, this clone was seen once. This chain joins TRBV19 and TRBJ1-1; D is possibly TRBD1 (5 bases). CDR1 and CDR2 (germline): LNHDA, SQIVND (reference sequence). V was pared by 6 bases and J by 4 bases, with 18 bases between. The CDR3 has 15 amino acids. CDR3 in DNA: TGTGCCAGTAGACACCCCACAGGCTGGGGCACTGAAGCTTTCTTT. It codes for CASRHPTGWGTEAFF.

This chain links TRBV30 with TRBJ2-7; D gene ambiguous. This CDR3 spans 13 amino acids. Between the trimmed V and J ends, which lost 1 base and 0 bases, there was a span of 7 bases. CDR1 GTSNPN and CDR2 SVGIG come from the germline V gene (reference sequence). DNA for the CDR3: TGTGCCTGGAGTGGAGAGATCTCCTACGAGCAGTACTTC. This encodes CAWSGEISYEQYF.

The chain links TRBV6-5 to TRBJ2-5; 7 bases are shared with TRBD2. The germline V gene encodes CDR1 MNHEY and CDR2 SVGAGI. V shed 5 bases, J shed 5 bases, and the junction held 8 bases outside the gene matches. The CDR3 runs to 14 residues. The CDR3 reads CASSRAFGGETQYF. In DNA, the CDR3 is TGTGCCAGCAGTCGGGCCTTCGGGGGGGAGACCCAGTACTTC.

The V gene is TRBV6-5, the J gene TRBJ1-6; 8 nucleotides match TRBD1. This CDR3 is 14 amino acids long. The V segment lost 7 bases and the J segment 9 bases; nucleotides outside the gene matches: 8. The V gene's germline CDR1 is MNHEY and CDR2 SVGAGI. CDR3 bases: TGTGCCAGCACCGGGACAGGACAAGTTTCACCCCTCCACTTT. It translates to CASTGTGQVSPLHF.

V usage is TRBV5-4 and J usage is TRBJ1-2, with 10 bases that match TRBD1. V dropped 4 bases and J dropped 3; count of bases not matched to a gene: 6. The CDR3 totals 15 residues. Germline CDR1 reads SGHNT; CDR2 reads YYREEE (reference sequence). Here the CDR3 DNA reads TGTGCCAGCAGCAAGGCCGGGACAGGGGACTATGGCTACACCTTC. It encodes CASSKAGTGDYGYTF.

V is TRBV6-2 or TRBV6-3 and J is TRBJ1-2; D is unresolved. The germline V gene has CDR1 MNHEY and CDR2 SVGEGT. CDR3 length: 12 amino acids. V lost 5 bases to trimming and J lost 3 bases, with 7 bases between them. The CDR3 loop reads CASSQTYYGYTF. CDR3 DNA sequence: TGTGCCAGCAGTCAAACCTACTATGGCTACACCTTC.

The chain recombines TRBV5-4 with TRBJ1-1; D not certain. This CDR3 is 13 amino acids long. V was pared by 1 base and J by 0 bases, with 4 bases between. Germline CDR1 is SGHNT and CDR2 is YYREEE (reference sequence). The DNA of the CDR3 is TGTGCCAGCAGCTTGAATATGAACACTGAAGCTTTCTTT. Amino acids: CASSLNMNTEAFF. The full variable domain, its missing parts supplied by reference TRBV5-4 and TRBJ1-1, is ETGVTQSPTHLIKTRGQQVTLRCSSQSGHNTVSWYQQALGQGPQFIFQYYREEENGRGNFPPRFSGLQFPNYSSELNVNALELDDSALYLCASSLNMNTEAFFGQGTRLTVV.

The chain employs TRBV16 and TRBJ2-5, with unresolved D. CDR1 and CDR2 (germline): KGHSY, FQNENV. Deletions cut 0 bases from V and 4 bases from J, with 3 bases between. The CDR3 covers 12 residues. The CDR3 spells CASSQSVETQYF. In DNA form, the CDR3 reads TGTGCCAGCAGCCAATCGGTAGAGACCCAGTACTTC.

Note on this clone: The CDR3 end shows no conserved phenylalanine or tryptophan, and so a read error is likely. It is unclear where the CDR3 begins or ends on the DNA, so no DNA is shown, and the CDR3 is as TCRdb lists it. The chain uses TRBV7-2 and TRBJ2-7; no DNA check was done on the table's D call, TRBD2. Inclusive of both ends, the CDR3 amounts to 10 amino acids. Germline values: CDR1 SGHTA, CDR2 FQGNSA. The CDR3 is CASSIGTSGL.

The chain joins TRBV5-1 to TRBJ1-1; 7 bases agree with TRBD1. Looked up from germline, CDR1 is SGHRS and CDR2 is YFSETQ. The CDR3 spans 14 residues. V shed 4 bases, J shed 3 bases, and the junction held 6 bases outside the gene matches. The CDR3 here is CASSLQTGYTEAFF. In DNA form, the CDR3 reads TGCGCCAGCAGCCTCCAGACAGGGTACACTGAAGCTTTCTTT.

The chain combines TRBV5-1 with TRBJ2-1; 7 bases match TRBD1. CDR1 is SGHRS and CDR2 is YFSETQ in the germline V gene. V was pared by 0 bases and J by 6 bases, with 6 bases of the junction left unmatched. The CDR3 totals 15 residues. The CDR3 DNA reads TGCGCCAGCAGCTTGGTGGGACAGAACTTCAATGAGCAGTTCTTC. Its protein product is CASSLVGQNFNEQFF. Full variable domain (outside the CDR3, taken from reference TRBV5-1 and TRBJ2-1): KAGVTQTPRYLIKTRGQQVTLSCSPISGHRSVSWYQQTPGQGLQFLFEYFSETQRNKGNFPGRFSGRQFSNSRSEMNVSTLELGDSALYLCASSLVGQNFNEQFFGPGTRLTVL.

This clone turned up a few times. CDR3 DNA sequence: TGTGCCAGCAGTAAGCAGATACCGTCACCCCTCCACTTT. This translates into CASSKQIPSPLHF. The chain couples TRBV14 to TRBJ1-6; D is ambiguous. The CDR3 loop spans 13 amino acids. Trimming cost V 6 bases and J 10 bases, with 13 bases left between them. Per germline, CDR1 SGHDN and CDR2 FVKESK.

The chain recombines TRBV7-9 with TRBJ2-5; tentatively, D is TRBD2 (6 bases). Germline V gives CDR1 SEHNR, CDR2 FQNEAQ (reference sequence). Between the trimmed V and J ends, which lost 5 bases and 2 bases, there was a span of 12 bases. This CDR3 is 14 amino acids long. CDR3 protein: CASSARERQETQYF. The CDR3 DNA is TGTGCCAGCAGCGCCCGGGAGAGACAAGAGACCCAGTACTTC. Supplemented by reference TRBV7-9 and TRBJ2-5, the full variable domain reads DTGVSQNPRHKITKRGQNVTFRCDPISEHNRLYWYRQTLGQGPEFLTYFQNEAQLEKSRLLSDRFSAERPKGSFSTLEIQRTEQGDSAMYLCASSARERQETQYFGPGTRLLVL.

There are a few counts of this clone. The chain is built from TRBV2 and TRBJ1-6; D ambiguous. This CDR3 spans 16 amino acids. Trimming removed 1 base at V and 3 bases at J, with 10 bases between. Germline values: CDR1 SNHLY, CDR2 FYNNEI. The CDR3 region is CASSEDSIYYNSPLHF. The CDR3 bases are TGTGCCAGCAGTGAAGACAGTATTTACTATAATTCACCCCTCCACTTT.

V and J are TRBV19 and TRBJ2-1; D is perhaps TRBD1 (5 bases). Germline lookup yields CDR1 LNHDA and CDR2 SQIVND (reference sequence). This CDR3 region has 15 residues. Deletions cut 3 bases from V and 6 bases from J, with 15 bases between. The CDR3 sequence: CASSISSGAFNEQFF. Here the CDR3 DNA reads TGTGCCAGTAGTATCTCTAGTGGGGCCTTCAATGAGCAGTTCTTC.